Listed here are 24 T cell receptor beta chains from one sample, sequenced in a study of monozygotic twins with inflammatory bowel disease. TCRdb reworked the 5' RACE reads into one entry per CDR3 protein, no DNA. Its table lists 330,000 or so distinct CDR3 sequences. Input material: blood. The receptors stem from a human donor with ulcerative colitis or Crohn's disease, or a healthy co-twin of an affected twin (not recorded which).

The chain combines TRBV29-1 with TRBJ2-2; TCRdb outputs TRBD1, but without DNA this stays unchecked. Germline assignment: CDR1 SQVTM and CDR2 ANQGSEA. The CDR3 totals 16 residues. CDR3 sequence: CSVIGAGPPNTGELFF.

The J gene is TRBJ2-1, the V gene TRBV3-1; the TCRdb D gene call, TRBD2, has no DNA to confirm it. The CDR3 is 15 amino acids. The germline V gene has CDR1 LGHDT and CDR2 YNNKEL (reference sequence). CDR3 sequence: CASSVLAGGNNEQFF.

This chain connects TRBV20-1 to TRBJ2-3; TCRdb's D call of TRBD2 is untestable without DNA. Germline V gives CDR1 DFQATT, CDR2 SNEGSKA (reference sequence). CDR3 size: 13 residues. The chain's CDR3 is CSARVAGIHTQYF.

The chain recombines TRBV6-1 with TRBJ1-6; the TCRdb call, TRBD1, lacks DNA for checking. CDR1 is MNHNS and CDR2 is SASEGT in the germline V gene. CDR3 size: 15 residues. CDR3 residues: CASSDHRSYNSPLHF.

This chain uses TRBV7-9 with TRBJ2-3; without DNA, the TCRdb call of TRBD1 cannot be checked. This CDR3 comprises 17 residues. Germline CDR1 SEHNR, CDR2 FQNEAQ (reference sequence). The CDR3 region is CASSPGGTSYYTDTQYF.

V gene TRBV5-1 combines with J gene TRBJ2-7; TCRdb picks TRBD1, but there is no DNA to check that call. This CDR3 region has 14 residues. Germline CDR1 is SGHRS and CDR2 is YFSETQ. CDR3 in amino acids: CASSLPGLNYEQYF. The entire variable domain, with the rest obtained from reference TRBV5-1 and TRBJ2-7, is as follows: KAGVTQTPRYLIKTRGQQVTLSCSPISGHRSVSWYQQTPGQGLQFLFEYFSETQRNKGNFPGRFSGRQFSNSRSEMNVSTLELGDSALYLCASSLPGLNYEQYFGPGTRLTVT.

CDR3 sequence reads: CAISEWVGTGGHQETQYF. The chain is built from TRBV10-3 and TRBJ2-5; the TCRdb D gene call, TRBD1, has no DNA to confirm it. Germline CDR1 ENHRY, CDR2 SYGVKD. This CDR3 contains 18 residues.

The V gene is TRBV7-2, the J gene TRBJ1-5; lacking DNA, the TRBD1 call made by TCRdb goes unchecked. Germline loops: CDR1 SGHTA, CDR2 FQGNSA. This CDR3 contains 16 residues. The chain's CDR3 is CASTLGALRGNQPQHF.

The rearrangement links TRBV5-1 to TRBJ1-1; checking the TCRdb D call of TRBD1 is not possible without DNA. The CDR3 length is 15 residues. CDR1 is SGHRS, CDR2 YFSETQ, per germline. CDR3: CASSLGPGTNTEAFF.

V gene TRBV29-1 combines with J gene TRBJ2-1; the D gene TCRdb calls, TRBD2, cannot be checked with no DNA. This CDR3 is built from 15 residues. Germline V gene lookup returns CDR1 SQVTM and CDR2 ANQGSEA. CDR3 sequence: CSVSGSGASYNEQFF.

CDR3 sequence: CASSLGLAGGVSYEQYF. This chain joins TRBV5-8 and TRBJ2-7; TCRdb names TRBD2, which stays unverified in the absence of DNA. Germline-derived CDR1 and CDR2 are SGHTS and YDEGEE. The CDR3 totals 17 residues.

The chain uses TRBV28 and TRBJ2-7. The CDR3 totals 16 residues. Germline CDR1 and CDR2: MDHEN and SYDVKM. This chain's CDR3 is CASSKSTDPTSYEQYF. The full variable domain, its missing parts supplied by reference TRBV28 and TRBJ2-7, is DVKVTQSSRYLVKRTGEKVFLECVQDMDHENMFWYRQDPGLGLRLIYFSYDVKMKEKGDIPEGYSVSREKKERFSLILESASTNQTSMYLCASSKSTDPTSYEQYFGPGTRLTVT.

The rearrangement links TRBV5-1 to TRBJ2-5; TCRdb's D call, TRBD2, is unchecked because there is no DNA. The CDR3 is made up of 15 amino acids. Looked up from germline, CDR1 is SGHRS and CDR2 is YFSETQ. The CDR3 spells CASSDGTSVIETQYF.

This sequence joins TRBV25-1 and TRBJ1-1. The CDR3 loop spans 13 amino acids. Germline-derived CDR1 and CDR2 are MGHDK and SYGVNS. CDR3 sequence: CASSEWEASEAFF.

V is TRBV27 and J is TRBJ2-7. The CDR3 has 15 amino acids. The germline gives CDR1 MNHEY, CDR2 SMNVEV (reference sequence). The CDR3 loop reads CASSLSTVQTYEQYF.

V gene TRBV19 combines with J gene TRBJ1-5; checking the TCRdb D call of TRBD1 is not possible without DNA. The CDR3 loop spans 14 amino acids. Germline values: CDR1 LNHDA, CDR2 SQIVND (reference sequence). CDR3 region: CASSYRRSNQPQHF.

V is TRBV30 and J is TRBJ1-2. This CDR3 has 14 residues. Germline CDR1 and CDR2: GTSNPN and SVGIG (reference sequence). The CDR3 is CAWHRALGGYGYTF.

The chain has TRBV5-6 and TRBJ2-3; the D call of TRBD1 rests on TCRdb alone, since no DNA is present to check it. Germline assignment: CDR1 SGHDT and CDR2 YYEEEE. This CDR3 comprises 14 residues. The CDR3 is CASSSPGGTDTQYF.

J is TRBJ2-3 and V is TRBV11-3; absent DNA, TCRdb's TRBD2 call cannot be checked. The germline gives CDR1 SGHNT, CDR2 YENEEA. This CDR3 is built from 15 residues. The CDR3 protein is CASSKEGRATDTQYF. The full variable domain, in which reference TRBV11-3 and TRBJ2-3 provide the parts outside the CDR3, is EAGVVQSPRYKIIEKKQPVAFWCNPISGHNTLYWYLQNLGQGPELLIRYENEEAVDDSQLPKDRFSAERLKGVDSTLKIQPAELGDSAVYLCASSKEGRATDTQYFGPGTRLTVL.

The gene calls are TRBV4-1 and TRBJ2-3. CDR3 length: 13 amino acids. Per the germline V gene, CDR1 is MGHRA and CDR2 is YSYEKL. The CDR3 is CASSQGAGDTQYF.

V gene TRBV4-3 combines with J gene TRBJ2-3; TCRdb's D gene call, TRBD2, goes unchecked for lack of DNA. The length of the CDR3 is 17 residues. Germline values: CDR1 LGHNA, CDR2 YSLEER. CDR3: CASSQSHSGGTYQARYF.

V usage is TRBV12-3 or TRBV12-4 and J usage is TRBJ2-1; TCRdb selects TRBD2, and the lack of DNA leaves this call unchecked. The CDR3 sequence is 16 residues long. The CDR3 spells CASTVDRLAGYNEQFF.

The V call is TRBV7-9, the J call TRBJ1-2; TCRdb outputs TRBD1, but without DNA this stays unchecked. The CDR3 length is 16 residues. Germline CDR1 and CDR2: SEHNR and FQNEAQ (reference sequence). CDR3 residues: CASSFPGQGANYGYTF.

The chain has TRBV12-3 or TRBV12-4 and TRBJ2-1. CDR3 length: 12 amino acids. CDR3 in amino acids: CASSPQYNEQFF.